Listed here are 19 T cell receptor beta chains from one sample, sequenced in a study of T cell responses to AZD1222 COVID-19 vaccine. Here immunoSEQ multiplex PCR was the method, and the copy in TCRdb shows in-frame clones only, minus some. The sample includes roughly 120,000 clones, approximately 86% seen only once; the top ten take roughly 13%. Sequencing used peripheral blood, obtained on day 0 of MenACWY control vaccination. These receptors all come from an adult in good health.

The rearrangement links TRBV15 to TRBJ1-2; 7 bases fit TRBD1. J lost 3 bases, V lost 0 bases, and 4 bases had no gene match. The CDR3 is made up of 15 amino acids. Germline V gene sequence: CDR1 LNHNV, CDR2 YYDKDF (reference sequence). DNA for the CDR3: TGTGCCACCAGCAGAGATCCCAGGGGGGACTATGGCTACACCTTC. Its protein is CATSRDPRGDYGYTF.

The J gene is TRBJ1-4, the V gene TRBV5-8, with a weak D call TRBD1 (5 bases). The CDR3 is made up of 15 amino acids. CDR1 and CDR2 from the germline V gene are SGHTS and YDEGEE. Between the trimmed V and J ends, which lost 0 bases and 8 bases, there was a span of 14 bases. The DNA of the CDR3 is TGTGCCAGCAGCTTGGGACAGTCGGGCGGCGAAAAACTGTTTTTT. Translation gives CASSLGQSGGEKLFF.

The rearrangement joins TRBV6-5 to TRBJ1-1; D is possibly TRBD1 (5 bases). The V and J ends lost 0 bases and 3 bases respectively, with 11 bases between them. The CDR3 totals 15 residues. CDR1 is MNHEY and CDR2 is SVGAGI in the germline V gene. The CDR3 nucleotides are TGTGCCAGCAGTTACTCGATACCAGGGTACACTGAAGCTTTCTTT. This encodes CASSYSIPGYTEAFF.

This clone is a singleton in its sample. V is TRBV4-2 and J is TRBJ2-6, with D possibly being TRBD1 (6 bases). Germline V gene lookup returns CDR1 LGHNA and CDR2 YNFKEQ. The CDR3 consists of 19 residues. V was trimmed by 0 bases and J by 0 bases, leaving 15 bases between them. The CDR3 DNA follows: TGTGCCAGCAGCCAAGATGGGACAAAAGCCTACTCTGGGGCCAACGTCCTGACTTTC. Translation gives CASSQDGTKAYSGANVLTF.

The CDR3: CASRQDYGYTF. The CDR3 bases are TGTGCCAGCAGACAGGACTATGGCTACACCTTC. The chain combines TRBV28 with TRBJ1-2, with D possibly being TRBD1 (5 bases). The CDR3 contains 11 residues. From germline, CDR1 is MDHEN and CDR2 SYDVKM. V lost 6 bases, J lost 3 bases, and 5 bases lay in between.

The CDR3 region has the DNA TGTGCCAGCAGTGGAAACAGGGTTTTTGGCTACACCTTC. Residues: CASSGNRVFGYTF. The rearrangement links TRBV2 to TRBJ1-2, with D possibly matching TRBD1 (6 bases). The ends were cut back, 4 bases at V and 7 bases at J, with 13 bases in the middle. CDR1 and CDR2 from the germline V gene are SNHLY and FYNNEI. CDR3 length: 13 residues.

The rearrangement links TRBV10-3 to TRBJ1-2, with D possibly being TRBD1 (6 bases). The CDR3 totals 14 residues. Germline V lookup: CDR1 ENHRY, CDR2 SYGVKD. Trimming left V 6 bases short and J 2 bases short, with 13 bases between. In DNA form, the CDR3 reads TGTGCCATCAGCGAAAGCAGGGGAAACTATGGCTACACCTTC. Its protein is CAISESRGNYGYTF.

The V gene is TRBV7-8, the J gene TRBJ2-1; TRBD2 agrees at 7 bases. Germline assignment: CDR1 SGHVS and CDR2 FQNEAQ. V lost 6 bases, J lost 6 bases, and 14 bases stayed unmatched. The CDR3 is 16 residues long. CDR3 protein: CASSPGRGREGNEQFF. The CDR3 nucleotides are TGTGCCAGCAGTCCCGGGAGAGGCAGGGAGGGCAATGAGCAGTTCTTC.

This chain links TRBV7-9 with TRBJ1-1, with a possible D match to TRBD1 (5 bases). CDR3 size: 16 residues. The germline V and J ends were trimmed by 5 bases and 1 base, with 17 bases remaining between them. Germline CDR1 and CDR2: SEHNR and FQNEAQ (reference sequence). The chain's CDR3 is CASSEWSGPKNTEAFF. The CDR3, as DNA: TGTGCCAGCAGCGAGTGGTCGGGACCGAAGAACACTGAAGCTTTCTTT.

CDR3 region: CASSGLTGNSPLHF. CDR3 coding DNA: TGTGCCAGTAGTGGACTGACCGGTAATTCACCCCTCCACTTT. The V call is TRBV19, the J call TRBJ1-6; D not certain. The CDR3 is made up of 14 amino acids. V was clipped by 5 bases and J by 6 bases, with 11 bases between them. The germline CDR1 and CDR2 sequences are LNHDA and SQIVND (reference sequence).

V gene TRBV27 combines with J gene TRBJ2-7; 7 bases align to TRBD1. V lost 11 bases to trimming and J lost 5 bases; unmatched junction nucleotides: 9. The CDR3 runs to 12 residues. The germline gives CDR1 MNHEY, CDR2 SMNVEV (reference sequence). The CDR3 protein is CAGYCDRDEQYF. In DNA form, the CDR3 reads TGTGCCGGATACTGCGACAGGGACGAGCAGTACTTC.

The genes are TRBV30 and TRBJ2-7; tentative D call: TRBD2 (5 bases). CDR3 length equals 14 residues. Trimming left V 4 bases short and J 4 bases short, with 17 bases between. Germline V gene data show CDR1 as GTSNPN and CDR2 as SVGIG (reference sequence). The CDR3 DNA reads TGTGCCTGGAATGAGGGAAGGGTGGGTTACGAGCAGTACTTC. Its translation is CAWNEGRVGYEQYF.

This clone was seen just once. V usage is TRBV3-1 (or the pseudogene TRBV3-2) and J usage is TRBJ1-6; D call uncertain. The ends were cut back, 0 bases at V and 0 bases at J, with 9 bases in the middle. The CDR3 is 17 amino acids. Germline V lookup: CDR1 LGHDT, CDR2 YNNKEL (reference sequence). The CDR3: CASSQEGSSSYNSPLHF. The CDR3 DNA follows: TGTGCCAGCAGCCAAGAGGGGAGTAGCTCCTATAATTCACCCCTCCACTTT.

V usage is TRBV7-2 and J usage is TRBJ2-7, with TRBD1 matching 8 bases. The trim removed 3 bases at V and 0 bases at J, leaving 7 bases unmatched. The CDR3 has 16 amino acids. In germline, CDR1 is SGHTA, CDR2 FQGNSA. The CDR3 reads CASSFSGQGSSYEQYF. In nucleotides, the CDR3 is TGTGCCAGCAGCTTCTCAGGACAGGGAAGCTCCTACGAGCAGTACTTC.

J is TRBJ2-1 and V is TRBV5-1, with unresolved D. This CDR3 region has 13 residues. Germline CDR1 is SGHRS and CDR2 is YFSETQ. V lost 0 bases to trimming and J lost 9 bases, with 10 bases between them. CDR3 loop: CASSLGYYGEQFF. The CDR3 coding sequence is TGCGCCAGCAGCTTGGGGTATTACGGTGAGCAGTTCTTC.

The chain joins TRBV28 to TRBJ2-7; D gene unclear. The CDR3 extends over 17 amino acids. Germline V gives CDR1 MDHEN, CDR2 SYDVKM. Trimming left V 4 bases short and J 4 bases short, with 23 bases between. CDR3 nucleotide sequence: TGTGCCAGCAGTTACTCTCCGGCCACAGTGGTAGATTACGAGCAGTACTTC. It codes for CASSYSPATVVDYEQYF.

For this clone: Compared with germline, one end of the junction differs, possibly owing to a read error. The chain employs TRBV7-7 and TRBJ2-2, with no clear D. Germline CDR1 is SSHAT and CDR2 is FNYEAQ (reference sequence). The CDR3 totals 14 residues. CDR3 amino acids: CASSLGRNTGELFF. The CDR3 nucleotides read TGTGCTAGCAGCTTGGGTCGAAACACCGGGGAGCTGTTTTTT.

This clone was observed a single time. The gene calls are TRBV29-1 and TRBJ1-2; D is perhaps TRBD1 (6 bases). The length of the CDR3 is 13 residues. V lost 2 bases and J 4 bases, leaving 11 bases between the germline ends. The germline gives CDR1 SQVTM, CDR2 ANQGSEA. The CDR3 reads CSVESGGGYGYTF. CDR3 nucleotides: TGCAGCGTTGAATCTGGGGGCGGCTATGGCTACACCTTC. Looking up the rest from reference TRBV29-1 and TRBJ1-2 gives the full variable domain: SAVISQKPSRDICQRGTSLTIQCQVDSQVTMMFWYRQQPGQSLTLIATANQGSEATYESGFVIDKFPISRPNLTFSTLTVSNMSPEDSSIYLCSVESGGGYGYTFGSGTRLTVV.

The CDR3 is CASSGRENTIYF. CDR3 nucleotide sequence: TGTGCCAGCAGTGGACGAGAAAACACCATATATTTT. V gene TRBV2 combines with J gene TRBJ1-3; unclear D gene. CDR3 length: 12 amino acids. The V and J ends lost 4 bases and 6 bases respectively, with 7 bases between them. Germline CDR1 SNHLY, CDR2 FYNNEI.